This record looks at one T cell receptor (beta chain) sequence and its context. This clonotype was seen once. Its antigen specificity is not known. No base quality information exists; no much larger clone differs at one position. Single-read evidence is weak. Peripheral blood CD8+ and CD4+ T cells from healthy donors, Susac syndrome patients and multiple sclerosis patients were profiled using high-throughput TCR beta sequencing. Susac syndrome patients met recently defined diagnostic criteria for definite or probable disease. CD8+ TEMRA cells were enriched by FACS, while bulk CD8+ and CD4+ T cells were purified by magnetic negative isolation. Blood was drawn into EDTA tubes, processed within 24 hours, and PBMCs were isolated by density gradient centrifugation. PBMCs destined for TCR sequencing were cryopreserved in liquid nitrogen and later thawed in a 37 °C water bath. Purity of sorted or isolated CD4+, CD8+ and CD8+ TEMRA cells was at least 90%.

V ends up 3 bases short and J 6 bases short, with an unmatched junction base count of 4. The CDR3 contains 14 residues, cysteine and phenylalanine counted. Just CDR3 DNA is preserved here, 42 bases in frame from base 1. Looking up the germline V gene yields CDR1 SGHTA and CDR2 FQGNSA. RNA was extracted with the RNeasy kit and 0.5 to 1 ug was reverse transcribed using random hexamers. TCR beta CDR3 regions were amplified with the immunoSEQ multiplex PCR assay covering 54 Vbeta and 13 Jbeta segments. To correct PCR amplification bias, a synthetic template baseline was used for both primer optimization and computational correction. The paper's processing steps were these. Reads were assigned to V, D and J genes according to IMGT and analyzed in immunoSEQ Analyzer, with only productive sequences retained. Clonality was computed as one minus Shannon entropy normalized by log2 of the number of productive unique sequences. For each patient and control, public and private clones were evaluated within the 100 most prevalent clones. Clones were defined as Susac-specific when absent from the healthy and MS cohorts, from 1052 published viral clones and from other ImmuneACCESS disease sequences. TCRdb ran its own pipeline on the public reads, namely fastp trimming at Q25 and MiXCR clone calling, and kept in-frame beta chains. All rows with the same CDR3 protein become a single entry with the most common DNA and genes. TCRdb, rather than the study authors, made the V and J calls. The sample includes hundreds of thousands of distinct CDR3 sequences, with less than 95% observed a single time. The ten largest make up 0.15% of the sample.

The data originate from a study of CD8 T cells in Susac syndrome (dated by TCRdb to between 2018 and 2021). For context, the study as a whole: Of the Susac syndrome patients who were sequenced, more than five had clinically active disease and roughly eight were in clinical remission. Susac syndrome patients were therapy-naive, on corticosteroids (some also receiving IVIg), or on IVIg alone at blood withdrawal. Whether CD8+ T cell activation and differentiation in Susac syndrome was antigen driven was tested using repertoire sequencing. On the study overall, not on this receptor specifically: In the CD4+ T cell repertoire of Susac syndrome patients, clonal expansion was not detected. The number of individuals in the TCR sequencing and HLA analysis was acknowledged as relatively small.

Sequencing was carried out using CD4+ T cells from PBMCs. The chain was built from TRBV7-2 and TRBJ2-3, with 9 junctional bases fitting TRBD2. The TCR was taken from a human donor with Susac syndrome. CDR3 reads: CASSLLSGGDTQYF. Read as DNA, the sequence is TGTGCCAGCAGCTTGTTAAGCGGGGGGGATACGCAGTATTTT.